This is a list of T cell receptor beta chains from one sample in a study of T cell responses to AZD1222 COVID-19 vaccine. TCRdb keeps only in-frame clones here, not all; method: immunoSEQ multiplex PCR. This sample has around 110,000 clones, with almost 90% found just once. Here the sequenced sample was peripheral blood, taken on day 0 of AZD1222 vaccination. These receptors were taken from an adult in good health. The CDR3 runs from the conserved cysteine through the conserved F or W.

>TRBJ2-1|TRBV30
CACKTSTYNEQFF
>TRBJ2-7|TRBV19
CASSRTGRSYEQYF
>TRBJ1-3|TRBV2
CASGTGASGNTIYF
>TRBJ2-7|TRBV5-8
CASSAGGATYEQYF
>TRBJ2-5|TRBV3-1/TRBV3-2
CASSPSGQGVRETQYF
>TRBJ2-3|TRBV19
CASSIRGGDTQYF
>TRBJ2-1|TRBV27
CASSLGPSTIEQFF
>TRBJ1-1|TRBV28
CASLETGKDAFF
>TRBJ1-1|TRBV18
CASSPPGGDTEAFF
>TRBJ1-1|TRBV7-6
CASSSQGAEAFF
>TRBJ2-3|TRBV7-9
CASTLGAGGVDTQYF
>TRBJ1-2|TRBV19
CASSSPQGRNYGYTF
>TRBJ2-2|TRBV30
CAWSRGIGELFF
>TRBJ2-2|TRBV6-5
CASRDMAGELFF
>TRBJ2-7|TRBV19
CASSIGGGTAGMEQYF
>TRBJ2-7|TRBV6-5
CASTTGANSYEQYF
>TRBJ2-7|TRBV5-1
CASSRRQGPYEQYF
>TRBJ2-7|TRBV5-4
CASSGGGLLYEQYF
>TRBJ2-7|TRBV9
CASSVGLAGRYEQYF
>TRBJ1-4|TRBV15
CATSREGGQYEKLFF
>TRBJ2-1|TRBV9
CASAKTSYNEQFF
>TRBJ1-6|TRBV12-3/TRBV12-4
CASSLGSSSPLHF
>TRBJ2-7|TRBV21-1
CASSKGPIERGPYEQYF
>TRBJ1-5|TRBV6-2/TRBV6-3
CASSNTRGAYSNQPQHF
>TRBJ2-1|TRBV6-2/TRBV6-3
CASSSQGSTNEQFF
>TRBJ2-7|TRBV29-1
CSVAGFHEQYF
>TRBJ2-7|TRBV7-8
CASSFSPDRNEQYF
>TRBJ1-5|TRBV4-3
CASSQDLGGVSQPQHF
>TRBJ2-4|TRBV6-1
CASSEGLAGGTLAKNIQYF
>TRBJ2-3|TRBV29-1
CSVELAGVTDTQYF
>TRBJ1-4|TRBV27
CASSSGTGATNEKLFF
>TRBJ2-7|TRBV4-3
CASSQGPGYEQYF
>TRBJ1-2|TRBV18
CASSASGTPAGDGYTF
>TRBJ1-5|TRBV28
CASRKRFRVNQPQHF
>TRBJ2-6|TRBV6-2/TRBV6-3
CASSPGLAGFLHSGANVLTF
>TRBJ2-3|TRBV5-1
CASSLGQITDTQYF
>TRBJ2-3|TRBV27
CASRELAGSTDTQYF
>TRBJ1-5|TRBV6-8
CASRNRPRGGQPQHF
>TRBJ1-4|TRBV5-8
CASSPRGDGGKLFF
>TRBJ1-2|TRBV5-1
CASSLLGTGDYTF